Shown below are 27 T cell receptor beta chains from a single sample sequenced in a study of early T cells in non-severe SARS-CoV-2 infection. MiXCR, run by TCRdb on the 5' RACE reads, gives a single entry per CDR3 protein. Among about 29,000 distinct CDR3 sequences listed, roughly 4.5% were seen once. The sample taken for sequencing was whole blood. Source of these receptors: an adult who was a healthcare worker with PCR-confirmed SARS-CoV-2 infection or an uninfected control (not recorded which).

At least ten counts were recorded for this clonotype. The chain is built from TRBV10-3 and TRBJ1-1; D possibly corresponds to TRBD1 (5 bases). The germline gives CDR1 ENHRY, CDR2 SYGVKD. The V and J ends lost 6 bases and 3 bases respectively, with 14 bases between them. CDR3 size: 14 residues. The CDR3 is CAIRQGGPDTEAFF. CDR3 bases: TGTGCCATCAGGCAGGGTGGGCCTGACACTGAAGCTTTCTTT.

This clonotype has a count of ten or more. The genes are TRBV15 and TRBJ2-1; 10 bases are a match to TRBD2. Germline CDR1 is LNHNV and CDR2 is YYDKDF (reference sequence). Trimming at V came to 6 bases and at J to 2 bases, leaving 1 base not matched to a gene. The CDR3 runs 14 residues. For the CDR3, the DNA is TGTGCCACCAGGGGACTAGCGACCTACAATGAGCAGTTCTTC. Its translation is CATRGLATYNEQFF.

This clonotype showed up many times. The V call is TRBV6-5, the J call TRBJ2-7, with TRBD2 matching 13 bases. This CDR3 comprises 14 residues. Per germline, CDR1 MNHEY and CDR2 SVGAGI. V lost 6 bases to trimming and J lost 5 bases; unmatched junction nucleotides: 4. CDR3: CASRGLAGVNEQYF. The DNA of the CDR3 is TGTGCCAGCAGAGGACTAGCGGGAGTAAACGAGCAGTACTTC.

This clonotype was counted at least ten times. The chain combines TRBV19 with TRBJ1-5; no clear D. This CDR3 comprises 14 residues. Trimming took off 5 bases at V and 0 bases at J, with 8 bases between the two ends. The germline CDR1 and CDR2 sequences are LNHDA and SQIVND (reference sequence). CDR3 DNA: TGTGCCAGTAGTTTGGAGAATAGCAATCAGCCCCAGCATTTT. Its protein product is CASSLENSNQPQHF.

This clonotype showed up many times. V and J are TRBV7-2 and TRBJ2-5, with D perhaps matching TRBD2 (5 bases). V dropped 1 base and J dropped 4 bases, with 10 bases sitting between them. The CDR3 has 14 residues. The germline V gene encodes CDR1 SGHTA and CDR2 FQGNSA. The CDR3 region has the DNA TGTGCCAGCAGCTTAGGGGGAGCTGCAGAGACCCAGTACTTC. Translating it yields CASSLGGAAETQYF.

The chain recombines TRBV3-1 with TRBJ2-1; D may correspond to TRBD1 or TRBD2 (5 bases each). Per germline, CDR1 LGHDT and CDR2 YNNKEL (reference sequence). The ends were cut back, 0 bases at V and 5 bases at J, with 11 bases in the middle. The CDR3 contains 15 residues. CDR3 sequence (DNA): TGTGCCAGCAGCCAAGACCCGGGACGCCACAATGAGCAGTTCTTC. Translated: CASSQDPGRHNEQFF.

This clonotype has more than one count but fewer than ten. A clone one base away is much larger, so this may be a read error. The chain uses TRBV20-1 and TRBJ2-3; no clear D. Judging by the DNA end, TRBJ1-5 fits better; the J call may be wrong. This CDR3 has 15 residues. Germline loops: CDR1 DFQATT, CDR2 SNEGSKA (reference sequence). CDR3 protein: CSADLAGEATDTQHF. The CDR3 DNA reads as TGCAGTGCGGACCTAGCGGGAGAGGCCACAGATACGCAGCATTTT.

This clonotype was observed a handful of times. The chain recombines TRBV3-1 with TRBJ2-1, with TRBD2 matching over 8 bases. Per germline, CDR1 LGHDT and CDR2 YNNKEL (reference sequence). The CDR3 contains 15 residues. Losses at the gene ends were 3 bases for V and 4 bases for J; bases not matched to a gene: 5. CDR3 sequence reads: CASSHSGEGYNEQFF. The CDR3 DNA reads as TGTGCCAGCAGCCATAGCGGGGAGGGTTACAATGAGCAGTTCTTC.

This clonotype was seen repeatedly, ten times or more. The chain has TRBV20-1 and TRBJ2-1, with TRBD2 identical over 10 bases. CDR1 DFQATT and CDR2 SNEGSKA come from the germline V gene (reference sequence). The CDR3 consists of 14 residues. After removal of 3 bases from V and 7 bases from J, the junction contained 6 bases not matched to a gene. CDR3 coding DNA: TGCAGTGCTAGGAGGAGCGGGAGGGCAAATGAGCAGTTCTTC. Translating it yields CSARRSGRANEQFF.

This clonotype was detected many times. This sequence joins TRBV12-3 or TRBV12-4 and TRBJ2-2; D ambiguous. V was trimmed by 1 base and J by 8 bases, leaving 2 bases between them. The CDR3 has 11 residues. The CDR3 loop reads CASSLDGELFF. DNA for the CDR3: TGTGCCAGCAGTTTAGATGGGGAGCTGTTTTTT.

V and J are TRBV20-1 and TRBJ1-4; D is unclear. The germline gives CDR1 DFQATT, CDR2 SNEGSKA (reference sequence). The length of the CDR3 is 14 residues. Trimming took 6 bases from V and 0 from J, leaving 11 bases between them. CDR3 residues: CSATGEATNEKLFF. Here the CDR3 DNA reads TGCAGTGCCACCGGGGAAGCAACTAATGAAAAACTGTTTTTT.

The CDR3 bases are TGTGCCAGCATGTTACGGGACACAGATACGCAGTATTTT. Translated: CASMLRDTDTQYF. The genes are TRBV6-1 and TRBJ2-3; a weak D match, TRBD2 (5 bases). CDR1 is MNHNS, CDR2 SASEGT, per germline. Deletions cut 7 bases from V and 2 bases from J, with 10 bases between. CDR3 length: 13 amino acids.

This clonotype is medium-sized by share. The chain combines TRBV4-3 with TRBJ2-1; D not certain. The germline V gene encodes CDR1 LGHNA and CDR2 YSLEER. The V end was cut by 0 bases, the J end by 8 bases, with 17 bases between. The CDR3 totals 16 residues. The CDR3 protein is CASSQELATRIDEQFF. As DNA, the CDR3 is TGCGCCAGCAGCCAAGAGTTGGCGACGCGGATCGATGAGCAGTTCTTC.

This clonotype has at least ten counts. This chain uses TRBV6-5 with TRBJ1-1; 7 bases align to TRBD1. The CDR3 extends over 15 amino acids. V lost 3 bases to trimming and J lost 3 bases; unmatched junction nucleotides: 7. Germline V gene lookup returns CDR1 MNHEY and CDR2 SVGAGI. As DNA, the CDR3 is TGTGCCAGCAGTTATGGAGACAGGGTACACACTGAAGCTTTCTTT. Its protein product is CASSYGDRVHTEAFF.

This clonotype was counted ten times or more. The chain employs TRBV7-2 and TRBJ2-3; 7 bases are a match to TRBD2. The CDR3 runs to 16 residues. The ends lost 1 base at V and 2 bases at J; junction bases unmatched: 6. The germline V gene has CDR1 SGHTA and CDR2 FQGNSA. The CDR3 loop is CASSLGGSRTTDTQYF. The CDR3 nucleotides read TGTGCCAGCAGCTTAGGCGGGAGTCGAACCACAGATACGCAGTATTTT.

This sequence joins TRBV7-9 and TRBJ2-2, with D possibly being TRBD2 (5 bases). The V end was cut by 2 bases, the J end by 7 bases, with 8 bases between. This CDR3 has 13 amino acids. The germline V gene encodes CDR1 SEHNR and CDR2 FQNEAQ (reference sequence). CDR3 bases: TGTGCCAGCAGCTTATCGGGGAACGGGGAGCTGTTTTTT. Protein sequence: CASSLSGNGELFF.

This clonotype appeared many times. The chain recombines TRBV20-1 with TRBJ2-7; 8 positions match TRBD2. Trimming at V came to 1 base and at J to 2 bases, leaving 4 bases not matched to a gene. CDR1 DFQATT and CDR2 SNEGSKA come from the germline V gene (reference sequence). The CDR3 contains 14 residues. The CDR3 region is CSARGLASTYEQYF. The DNA for the CDR3 is TGCAGTGCTAGAGGACTAGCGTCCACCTACGAGCAGTACTTC.

The chain employs TRBV7-2 and TRBJ1-1, with a tentative D call TRBD1 (5 bases). V was pared by 1 base and J by 4 bases, with 16 bases between. The germline CDR1 and CDR2 sequences are SGHTA and FQGNSA. The CDR3 totals 16 residues. The CDR3 here is CASSLVLGQGGTEAFF. The CDR3 DNA sequence: TGTGCCAGCAGCTTAGTCCTAGGGCAGGGCGGCACTGAAGCTTTCTTT.

The chain carries TRBV12-5 and TRBJ2-7; tentative D call: TRBD1 (5 bases). Germline V lookup: CDR1 LGHNT, CDR2 FRNRAP. Trimming removed 2 bases from V and 0 bases from J, with 14 bases in between. This CDR3 spans 16 amino acids. The CDR3: CASGLRQGTFSYEQYV. CDR3 DNA sequence: TGTGCTAGTGGTTTGAGGCAGGGAACCTTCTCCTACGAGCAGTACGTC.

This clonotype appeared a few times. The chain recombines TRBV4-1 with TRBJ2-7, with TRBD1 matching over 9 bases. J gave up 4 bases and V 1 base, and 5 bases lay outside the gene matches. CDR1 is MGHRA, CDR2 YSYEKL, per germline. CDR3 length: 15 residues. The CDR3 DNA reads as TGCGCCAGCAGCCAAGCCCCCGGGACAGGGTACGAGCAGTACTTC. Residues: CASSQAPGTGYEQYF.

This clonotype was seen more than once but under ten times. V is TRBV21-1 and J is TRBJ1-4; the table gives TRBD1 as D, unverified against the DNA. TRBV21-1 is a pseudogene segment. The CDR3 covers 17 residues. The CDR3, as DNA: TGTGCCAGCAGCGGTTCCAGGGTTTCGACGAGGAGTGAAAAACTGTTTTTT. Its protein product is CASSGSRVSTRSEKLFF.

In this sample, this clonotype turned up a few times. The V gene is TRBV2, the J gene TRBJ2-3; weak D call: TRBD1 (5 bases). CDR3 size: 12 residues. V shed 7 bases and J shed 2 bases, with 7 bases lying between them. Per the germline V gene, CDR1 is SNHLY and CDR2 is FYNNEI. CDR3 in DNA: TGTGCCAGCAAGGACAACACAGATACGCAGTATTTT. Translation gives CASKDNTDTQYF.

On this clonotype itself: This may come from a read error, since a much larger clone is one base off. V usage is TRBV20-1 and J usage is TRBJ2-1; the D gene is possibly TRBD2 (6 bases). Germline assignment: CDR1 DFQATT and CDR2 SNEGSKA (reference sequence). This CDR3 region has 14 residues. Trimming removed 0 bases from V and 7 bases from J, with 13 bases in between. For the CDR3, the DNA is TGCAGTGCTAGAGATCCCATCGGAGGGAATGAGCAGTTCTTC. Encoded protein: CSARDPIGGNEQFF.

This clonotype was observed at least ten times. The chain has TRBV11-2 and TRBJ2-1; TRBD2 matches at 12 bases. CDR1 is SGHAT, CDR2 FQNNGV, per germline. V trimming: 1 base; J trimming: 8 bases; junction bases outside the gene matches: 3. There are 15 residues in the CDR3. This CDR3 is CASSLGLAGVDEQFF. CDR3 bases: TGTGCCAGCAGCTTAGGACTAGCGGGAGTCGATGAGCAGTTCTTC. Filled out from reference TRBV11-2 and TRBJ2-1, the complete variable domain reads EAGVAQSPRYKIIEKRQSVAFWCNPISGHATLYWYQQILGQGPKLLIQFQNNGVVDDSQLPKDRFSAERLKGVDSTLKIQPAKLEDSAVYLCASSLGLAGVDEQFFGPGTRLTVL.

This clonotype was counted ten times or more. V and J are TRBV9 and TRBJ2-3, with D tentatively TRBD1 (5 bases). The CDR3 consists of 15 residues. Trimming took 0 bases from V and 1 from J, leaving 9 bases between them. Looked up from germline, CDR1 is SGDLS and CDR2 is YYNGEE. The CDR3 spells CASSVGEGGTDTQYF. In DNA form, the CDR3 reads TGTGCCAGCAGCGTAGGAGAAGGGGGCACAGATACGCAGTATTTT.

This clonotype was detected only a few times. V gene TRBV6-6 combines with J gene TRBJ2-3; weak D call: TRBD2 (5 bases). Germline values: CDR1 MNHNY, CDR2 SVGAGI (reference sequence). The V end lost 10 bases, the J end lost 2 bases, and 19 bases lay between the germline ends. The length of the CDR3 is 15 residues. Written as DNA, the CDR3 is TGTGCCACTTTCCGGGGTGTTCTGGTCACAGATACGCAGTATTTT. Protein product: CATFRGVLVTDTQYF.

This clonotype was counted ten times or more. The J gene is TRBJ1-1, the V gene TRBV20-1; TRBD1 matches 9 bases. CDR3 length: 12 residues. After removal of 4 bases from V and 7 bases from J, the junction contained 4 bases not matched to a gene. CDR1 DFQATT and CDR2 SNEGSKA come from the germline V gene (reference sequence). The CDR3 loop is CSATTGGVEAFF. CDR3 bases: TGCAGTGCTACCACAGGGGGCGTTGAAGCTTTCTTT.